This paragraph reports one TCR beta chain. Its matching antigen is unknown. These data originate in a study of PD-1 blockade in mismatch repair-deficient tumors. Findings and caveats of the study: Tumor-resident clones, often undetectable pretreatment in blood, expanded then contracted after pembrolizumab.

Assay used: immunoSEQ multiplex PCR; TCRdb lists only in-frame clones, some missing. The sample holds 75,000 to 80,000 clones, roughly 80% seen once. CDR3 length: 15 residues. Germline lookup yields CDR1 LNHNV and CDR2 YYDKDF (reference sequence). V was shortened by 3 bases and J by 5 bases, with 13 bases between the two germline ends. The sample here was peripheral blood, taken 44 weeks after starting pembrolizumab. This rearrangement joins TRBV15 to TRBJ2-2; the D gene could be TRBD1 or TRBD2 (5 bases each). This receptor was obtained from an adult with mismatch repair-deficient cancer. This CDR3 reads CATSRGTQRTGELFF. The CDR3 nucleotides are TGTGCCACCAGCAGGGGGACGCAACGGACCGGGGAGCTGTTTTTT.